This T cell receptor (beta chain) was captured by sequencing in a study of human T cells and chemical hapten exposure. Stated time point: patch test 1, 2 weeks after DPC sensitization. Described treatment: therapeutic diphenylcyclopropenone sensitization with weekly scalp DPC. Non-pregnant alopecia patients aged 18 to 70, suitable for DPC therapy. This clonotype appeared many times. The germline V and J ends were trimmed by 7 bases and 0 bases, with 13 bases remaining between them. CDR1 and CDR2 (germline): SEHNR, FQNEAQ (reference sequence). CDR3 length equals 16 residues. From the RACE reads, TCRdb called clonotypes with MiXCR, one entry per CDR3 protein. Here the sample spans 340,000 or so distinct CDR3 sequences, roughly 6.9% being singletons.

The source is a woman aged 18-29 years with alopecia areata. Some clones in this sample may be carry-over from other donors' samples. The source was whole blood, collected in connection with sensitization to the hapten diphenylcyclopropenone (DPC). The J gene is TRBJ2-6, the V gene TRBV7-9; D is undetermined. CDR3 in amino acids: CASNFMGNSGANVLTF. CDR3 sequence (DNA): TGTGCCAGCAACTTTATGGGAAACTCTGGGGCCAACGTCCTGACTTTC.